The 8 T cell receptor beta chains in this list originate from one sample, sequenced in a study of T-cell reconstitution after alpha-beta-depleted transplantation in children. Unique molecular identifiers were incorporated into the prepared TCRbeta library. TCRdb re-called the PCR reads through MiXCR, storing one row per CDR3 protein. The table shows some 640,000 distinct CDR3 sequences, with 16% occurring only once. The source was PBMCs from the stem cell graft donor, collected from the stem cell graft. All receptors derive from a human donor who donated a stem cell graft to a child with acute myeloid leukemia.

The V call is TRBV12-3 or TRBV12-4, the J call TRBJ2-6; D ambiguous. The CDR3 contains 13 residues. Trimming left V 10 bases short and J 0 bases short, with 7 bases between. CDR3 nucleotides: TGTGCCACTGGGCCCTCTGGGGCCAACGTCCTGACTTTC. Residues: CATGPSGANVLTF.

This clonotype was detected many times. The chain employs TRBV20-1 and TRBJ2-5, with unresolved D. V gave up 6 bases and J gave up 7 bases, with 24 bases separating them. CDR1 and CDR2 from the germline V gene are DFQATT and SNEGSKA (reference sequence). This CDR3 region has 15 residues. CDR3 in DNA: TGCAGTGCCTCCCGAGTAGGAGTTTTGTCGGGGACCCAGTACTTC. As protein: CSASRVGVLSGTQYF.

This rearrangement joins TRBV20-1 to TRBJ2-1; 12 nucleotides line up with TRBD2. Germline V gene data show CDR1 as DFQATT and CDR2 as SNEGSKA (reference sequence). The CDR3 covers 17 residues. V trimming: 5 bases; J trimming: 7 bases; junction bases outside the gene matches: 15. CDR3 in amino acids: CSAYSSGGARSDNEQFF. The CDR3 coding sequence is TGCAGTGCTTATTCTAGCGGGGGGGCCAGATCGGATAATGAGCAGTTCTTC.

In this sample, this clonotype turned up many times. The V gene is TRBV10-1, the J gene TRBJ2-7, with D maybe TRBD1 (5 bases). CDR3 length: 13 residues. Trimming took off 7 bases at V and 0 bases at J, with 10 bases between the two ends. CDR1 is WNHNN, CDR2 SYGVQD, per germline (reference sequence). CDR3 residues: CASIQGSSYEQYF. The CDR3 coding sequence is TGCGCCAGCATCCAGGGTAGCTCCTACGAGCAGTACTTC.

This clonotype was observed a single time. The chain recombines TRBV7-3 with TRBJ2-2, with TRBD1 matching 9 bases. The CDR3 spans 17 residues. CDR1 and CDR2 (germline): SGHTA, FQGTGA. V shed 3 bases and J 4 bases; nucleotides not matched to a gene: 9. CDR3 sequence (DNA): TGTGCCAGCAGCTTCCCACAGGGGGCCTATGGCACCGGGGAGCTGTTTTTT. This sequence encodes CASSFPQGAYGTGELFF.

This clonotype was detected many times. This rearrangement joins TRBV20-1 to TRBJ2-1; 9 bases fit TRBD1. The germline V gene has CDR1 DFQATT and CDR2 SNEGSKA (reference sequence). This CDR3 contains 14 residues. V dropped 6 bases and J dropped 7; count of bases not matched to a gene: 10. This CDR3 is CSALDRGLGNEQFF. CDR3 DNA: TGCAGTGCCCTAGACAGGGGGTTAGGGAATGAGCAGTTCTTC.

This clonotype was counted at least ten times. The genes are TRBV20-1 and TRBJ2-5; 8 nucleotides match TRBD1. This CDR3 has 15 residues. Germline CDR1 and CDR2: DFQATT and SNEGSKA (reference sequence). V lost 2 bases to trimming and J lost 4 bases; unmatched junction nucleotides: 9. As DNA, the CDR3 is TGCAGTGCTAGAAACCCACAGGGGGTAGGAGAGACCCAGTACTTC. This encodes CSARNPQGVGETQYF.

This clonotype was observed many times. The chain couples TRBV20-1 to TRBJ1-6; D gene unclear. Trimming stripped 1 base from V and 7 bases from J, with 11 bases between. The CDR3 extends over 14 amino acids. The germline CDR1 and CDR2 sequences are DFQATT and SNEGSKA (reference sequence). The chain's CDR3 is CSARVSRQNSPLHF. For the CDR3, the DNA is TGCAGTGCTAGAGTATCCAGGCAAAATTCACCCCTCCACTTT.